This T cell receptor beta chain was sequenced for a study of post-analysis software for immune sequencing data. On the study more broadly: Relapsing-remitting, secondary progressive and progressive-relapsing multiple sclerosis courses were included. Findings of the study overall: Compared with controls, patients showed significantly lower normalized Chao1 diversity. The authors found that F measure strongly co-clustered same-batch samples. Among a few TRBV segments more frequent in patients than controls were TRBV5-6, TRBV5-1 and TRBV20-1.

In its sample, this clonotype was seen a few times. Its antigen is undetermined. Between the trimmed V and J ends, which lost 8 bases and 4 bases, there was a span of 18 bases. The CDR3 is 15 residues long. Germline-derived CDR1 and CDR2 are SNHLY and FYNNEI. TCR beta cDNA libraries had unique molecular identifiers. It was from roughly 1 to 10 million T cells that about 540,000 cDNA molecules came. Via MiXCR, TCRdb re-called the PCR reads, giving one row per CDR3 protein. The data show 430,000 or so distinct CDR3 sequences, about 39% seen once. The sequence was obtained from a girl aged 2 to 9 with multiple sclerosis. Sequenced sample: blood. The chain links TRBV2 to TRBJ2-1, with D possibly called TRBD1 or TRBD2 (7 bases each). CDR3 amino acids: CASYAQGGLYNEQFF. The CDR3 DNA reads TGTGCCAGCTACGCCCAGGGGGGGTTGTACAATGAGCAGTTCTTC.